Below are 3 T cell receptor beta chains sequenced from a single sample in a study of glioma-infiltrating T cells after dendritic cell vaccination. Using immunoSEQ multiplex PCR, the repertoire was profiled, and TCRdb retains in-frame clones only, with some absent. The sample carries more than 75,000 clones, roughly 80% recorded once. Time point reported: after dendritic cell vaccination, including at tumor progression/relapse. The sample here was blood, taken after dendritic cell vaccination. The receptors come from a human donor with glioblastoma.

This clone was counted a few times. CDR3 amino acids: CASSFRQGSYTF. DNA of the CDR3: TGTGCCAGCAGCTTCAGACAGGGGAGCTACACCTTC. This chain links TRBV7-8 with TRBJ1-2, with 8 bases lining up with TRBD1. After removal of 3 bases from V and 9 bases from J, the junction contained 3 bases not matched to a gene. This CDR3 region has 12 residues. Per germline, CDR1 SGHVS and CDR2 FQNEAQ. Full variable domain (missing parts from reference TRBV7-8 and TRBJ1-2): GAGVSQSPRYKVAKRGQDVALRCDPISGHVSLFWYQQALGQGPEFLTYFQNEAQLDKSGLPSDRFFAERPEGSVSTLKIQRTQQEDSAVYLCASSFRQGSYTFGSGTRLTVV.

V and J are TRBV5-6 and TRBJ2-1; D gene unclear. Trimming took 4 bases from V and 0 from J, leaving 20 bases between them. The CDR3 extends over 18 amino acids. Per the germline V gene, CDR1 is SGHDT and CDR2 is YYEEEE. Here the CDR3 DNA reads TGTGCCAGCAGCCTATCTGAAATTCGGCGGAGCTCCTACAATGAGCAGTTCTTC. This codes for CASSLSEIRRSSYNEQFF.

The chain recombines TRBV11-2 with TRBJ2-7, with 9 positions matching TRBD1. Unmatched junction bases numbered 10, after V lost 5 bases and J lost 5 bases. The CDR3 consists of 15 residues. Germline assignment: CDR1 SGHAT and CDR2 FQNNGV. The CDR3 nucleotides are TGTGCCAGCAGCCGATCCGGGACAGGGTCCAACGAGCAGTACTTC. It yields the protein CASSRSGTGSNEQYF.